The 15 T cell receptor beta chains in this list originate from one sample, sequenced in a study of shared clonotypes between healthy human individuals. Naive CD8 cells lacked CD45RO and underwent positive selection for CCR7, leaving out terminally differentiated effector memory CD45RA+ cells. TCRdb's copy holds only in-frame clones and misses some; the assay was immunoSEQ multiplex PCR. The sample carries around 1.9 million clones, 85% to 95% recorded once. Sequenced input: naive CD8+ T cells from PBMCs. The receptors come from a man in his late teens or twenties in good health. Some clones in this sample may be carry-over from other donors' samples.

In this sample, this clone turned up a few times. This chain connects TRBV5-6 to TRBJ2-2, with 11 bases matching TRBD1. Germline lookup yields CDR1 SGHDT and CDR2 YYEEEE. Trimming at V came to 2 bases and at J to 6 bases, leaving 3 bases not matched to a gene. The CDR3 has 15 amino acids. CDR3 residues: CASSFLGQGAGELFF. In nucleotides, the CDR3 is TGTGCCAGCAGCTTTCTGGGACAGGGGGCCGGGGAGCTGTTTTTT.

A note on this clone: This sample includes further DNA sequences coding for the same CDR3. The chain uses TRBV5-1 and TRBJ1-1, with D possibly being TRBD1 (5 bases). V dropped 0 bases and J dropped 2 bases, with 8 bases sitting between them. CDR1 is SGHRS, CDR2 YFSETQ, per germline. This CDR3 spans 14 amino acids. Written as DNA, the CDR3 is TGCGCCAGCAGCTTGGTGGGACCTAACACTGAAGCTTTCTTT. This sequence encodes CASSLVGPNTEAFF.

The chain's CDR3 is CAISDPLQTVGYGYTF. The CDR3 nucleotides are TGTGCCATCAGTGACCCCCTTCAAACGGTCGGCTATGGCTACACCTTC. The chain carries TRBV10-3 and TRBJ1-2; D not resolved. The CDR3 runs 16 residues. Germline V lookup: CDR1 ENHRY, CDR2 SYGVKD. Deletions cut 3 bases from V and 4 bases from J, with 18 bases between.

This chain joins TRBV7-3 and TRBJ2-7; 9 bases are shared with TRBD1. The CDR3 spans 15 residues. With 1 base clipped from V and 5 bases from J, the junction kept 6 bases outside the gene matches. The germline gives CDR1 SGHTA, CDR2 FQGTGA. The DNA for the CDR3 is TGTGCCAGCAGCTTAAATTCGGACAGGGGCCACGAGCAGTACTTC. Its protein product is CASSLNSDRGHEQYF.

This chain joins TRBV6-1 and TRBJ1-1; perhaps TRBD1 as D (6 bases). V dropped 10 bases and J dropped 1 base, with 19 bases sitting between them. The CDR3 consists of 15 residues. Looked up from germline, CDR1 is MNHNS and CDR2 is SASEGT. The CDR3 loop is CATKGGLRTNTEAFF. The CDR3 nucleotides read TGTGCCACTAAGGGGGGATTGCGGACGAACACTGAAGCTTTCTTT.

V gene TRBV18 combines with J gene TRBJ2-1, with TRBD2 identical over 9 bases. CDR3 length: 16 amino acids. Germline assignment: CDR1 KGHSH and CDR2 LQKENI. Trimming cost V 2 bases and J 7 bases; bases outside gene matches: 9. CDR3 loop: CASSPWGVAGENEQFF. CDR3 sequence (DNA): TGTGCCAGCTCACCATGGGGGGTAGCGGGAGAGAATGAGCAGTTCTTC.

The chain links TRBV5-4 to TRBJ2-3; 12 bases are shared with TRBD1. Germline V gene sequence: CDR1 SGHNT, CDR2 YYREEE (reference sequence). Unmatched junction bases numbered 3, after V lost 4 bases and J lost 6 bases. The CDR3 runs to 14 residues. As DNA, the CDR3 is TGTGCCAGCAGCCGGGACAGGGGGCCGGATACGCAGTATTTT. This codes for CASSRDRGPDTQYF.

There are a few counts of this clone. The sample has other DNA sequences that encode this CDR3 too. The chain couples TRBV27 to TRBJ1-5; 8 bases align to TRBD1. The V segment lost 5 bases and the J segment 0 bases; nucleotides outside the gene matches: 6. CDR1 is MNHEY, CDR2 SMNVEV, per germline (reference sequence). The CDR3 has 16 amino acids. CDR3 in amino acids: CASSPSTGDSNQPQHF. DNA of the CDR3: TGTGCCAGCAGTCCCTCGACAGGGGATAGCAATCAGCCCCAGCATTTT.

The V and J genes are TRBV4-1 and TRBJ1-1; maybe TRBD1 (6 bases). CDR1 is MGHRA, CDR2 YSYEKL, per germline. The ends were cut back, 1 base at V and 4 bases at J, with 22 bases in the middle. The CDR3 runs to 18 residues. The CDR3 DNA sequence: TGCGCCAGCAGCCAAGGGGTTACAGGGTTTAGCTGGGGCACTGAAGCTTTCTTT. It specifies CASSQGVTGFSWGTEAFF.

As to this clone: The same CDR3 is also encoded by other DNA sequences in this sample. This chain links TRBV9 with TRBJ2-3; D gene unclear. This CDR3 comprises 15 residues. V was pared by 0 bases and J by 0 bases, with 8 bases between. The germline V gene encodes CDR1 SGDLS and CDR2 YYNGEE. The CDR3 reads CASSVGESSTDTQYF. CDR3 nucleotide sequence: TGTGCCAGCAGCGTAGGTGAATCTAGCACAGATACGCAGTATTTT.

The chain recombines TRBV5-4 with TRBJ1-3; D is ambiguous. Germline V lookup: CDR1 SGHNT, CDR2 YYREEE (reference sequence). The CDR3 is made up of 15 amino acids. V lost 3 bases, J lost 0 bases, and 10 bases lay in between. Written as DNA, the CDR3 is TGTGCCAGCAGCTCCCGCGGCAGCTCTGGAAACACCATATATTTT. Protein: CASSSRGSSGNTIYF.

This chain uses TRBV5-1 with TRBJ2-2, with 7 bases that match TRBD1. Germline values: CDR1 SGHRS, CDR2 YFSETQ. This CDR3 is 17 amino acids long. The V segment lost 4 bases and the J segment 6 bases; nucleotides outside the gene matches: 15. CDR3 nucleotide sequence: TGCGCCAGCAGCCCCACCGCAGGAACAGGGGAAGCCGGGGAGCTGTTTTTT. Its translation is CASSPTAGTGEAGELFF.

This clone was recorded only once. J is TRBJ2-1 and V is TRBV7-9; 10 bases are a match to TRBD2. Germline CDR1 is SEHNR and CDR2 is FQNEAQ (reference sequence). The CDR3 extends over 15 amino acids. V was pared by 6 bases and J by 9 bases, with 11 bases of the junction left unmatched. In DNA form, the CDR3 reads TGTGCCAGCAGTGGAGGTAGCGGGAGGCGGGGTGAGCAGTTCTTC. Its protein is CASSGGSGRRGEQFF. Complete variable domain (other parts from reference TRBV7-9 and TRBJ2-1): DTGVSQNPRHKITKRGQNVTFRCDPISEHNRLYWYRQTLGQGPEFLTYFQNEAQLEKSRLLSDRFSAERPKGSFSTLEIQRTEQGDSAMYLCASSGGSGRRGEQFFGPGTRLTVL.

The gene calls are TRBV29-1 and TRBJ1-2; D remains unclear. CDR3 length: 13 residues. The ends were cut back, 7 bases at V and 11 bases at J, with 23 bases in the middle. Germline CDR1 is SQVTM and CDR2 is ANQGSEA. CDR3 sequence (DNA): TGCAGCGCTCTCGAGGGCGGTCTTTCTGGGTACACCTTC. Its translation: CSALEGGLSGYTF.

The V gene is TRBV4-3, the J gene TRBJ2-2; either TRBD1 or TRBD2 may supply D (5 bases each). Germline V gene sequence: CDR1 LGHNA, CDR2 YSLEER. V lost 1 base, J lost 7 bases, and 16 bases lay in between. CDR3 length: 16 residues. The CDR3 nucleotides read TGCGCCAGCAGCCAAGTCGAACGGGACGAGCACGGGGAGCTGTTTTTT. The encoded protein is CASSQVERDEHGELFF.